This T cell receptor (beta chain) was sequenced during a study of shared clonotypes between healthy human individuals. Background on the study: Three plates each covered CD4 naive and memory; CD8 naive two, CD8 memory one.

Partitioning of CD4+ cells yielded a CD45RA+ naive subset and a CD45RA-negative memory subset. Details on this clone: What it binds is unknown.

Broader study findings: Non-shared clonotypes showed lower generation probabilities than clonotypes common to all four donors. An anticipated effect of sequencing depth on clonotype sharing among donors was recognized.

The assay was immunoSEQ multiplex PCR, and TCRdb's table has in-frame clones only and misses some. The sample includes millions of clones, over 85% of them seen just once. This CDR3 has 15 residues. In germline, CDR1 is SGHRS, CDR2 YFSETQ. V shed 0 bases and J shed 3 bases, with 13 bases lying between them. This rearrangement joins TRBV5-1 to TRBJ2-7; the D gene is possibly TRBD2 (6 bases). The material sequenced was naive CD4+ T cells sorted from blood. As to subset: CD45RA+ positively selected. The clonotype comes from a man in his late teens or twenties in good health. DNA for the CDR3: TGCGCCAGCAGCTTGGAAACCGGAGGGGTCTACGAGCAGTACTTC. Amino acids: CASSLETGGVYEQYF.